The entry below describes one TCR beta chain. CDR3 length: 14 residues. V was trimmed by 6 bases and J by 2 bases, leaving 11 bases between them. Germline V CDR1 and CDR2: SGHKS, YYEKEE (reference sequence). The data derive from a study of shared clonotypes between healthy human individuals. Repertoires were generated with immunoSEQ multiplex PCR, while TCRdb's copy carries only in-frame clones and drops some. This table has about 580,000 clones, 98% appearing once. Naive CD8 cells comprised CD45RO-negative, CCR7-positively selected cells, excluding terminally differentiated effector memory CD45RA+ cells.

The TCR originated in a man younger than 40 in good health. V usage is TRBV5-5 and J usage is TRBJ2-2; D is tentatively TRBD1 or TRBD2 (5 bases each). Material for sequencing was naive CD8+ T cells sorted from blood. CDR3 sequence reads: CASTLRDNTGELFF. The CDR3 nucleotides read TGTGCCAGCACGCTTCGGGACAACACCGGGGAGCTGTTTTTT.